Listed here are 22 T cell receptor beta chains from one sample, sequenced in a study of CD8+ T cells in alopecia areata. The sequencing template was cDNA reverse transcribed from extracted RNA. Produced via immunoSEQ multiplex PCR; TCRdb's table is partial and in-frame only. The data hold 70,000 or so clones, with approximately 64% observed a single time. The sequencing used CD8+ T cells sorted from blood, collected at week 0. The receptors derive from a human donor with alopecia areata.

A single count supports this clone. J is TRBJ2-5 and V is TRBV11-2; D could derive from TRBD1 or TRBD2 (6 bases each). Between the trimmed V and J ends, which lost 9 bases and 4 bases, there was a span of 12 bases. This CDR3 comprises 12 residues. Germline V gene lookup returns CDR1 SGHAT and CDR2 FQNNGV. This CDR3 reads CASKGGRETQYF. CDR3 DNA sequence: TGTGCCAGTAAAGGGGGGCGAGAGACCCAGTACTTC.

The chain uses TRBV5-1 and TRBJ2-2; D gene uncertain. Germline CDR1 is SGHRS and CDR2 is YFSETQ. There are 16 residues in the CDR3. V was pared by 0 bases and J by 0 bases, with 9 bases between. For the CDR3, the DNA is TGCGCCAGCAGCTTGGTTTCTAACGCGAACACCGGGGAGCTGTTTTTT. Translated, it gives CASSLVSNANTGELFF.

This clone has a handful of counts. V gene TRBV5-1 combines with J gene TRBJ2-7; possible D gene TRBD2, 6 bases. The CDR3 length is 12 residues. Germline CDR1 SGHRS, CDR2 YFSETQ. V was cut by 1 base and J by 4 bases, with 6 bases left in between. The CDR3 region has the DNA TGCGCCAGCAGCTTGCGGGGGTACGAGCAGTACTTC. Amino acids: CASSLRGYEQYF.

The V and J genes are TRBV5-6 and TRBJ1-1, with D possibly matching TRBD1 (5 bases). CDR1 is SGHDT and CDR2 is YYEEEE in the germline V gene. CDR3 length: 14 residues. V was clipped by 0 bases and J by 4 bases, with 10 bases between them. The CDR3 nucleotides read TGTGCCAGCAGCTTGGCGGGGGTTGGCACTGAAGCTTTCTTT. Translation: CASSLAGVGTEAFF.

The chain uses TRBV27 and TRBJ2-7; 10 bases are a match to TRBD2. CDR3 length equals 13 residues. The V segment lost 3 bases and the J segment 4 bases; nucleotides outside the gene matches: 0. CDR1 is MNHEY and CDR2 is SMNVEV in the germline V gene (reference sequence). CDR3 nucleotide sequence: TGTGCCAGCAGTTTGGGACTAGCGTACGAGCAGTACTTC. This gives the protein CASSLGLAYEQYF.

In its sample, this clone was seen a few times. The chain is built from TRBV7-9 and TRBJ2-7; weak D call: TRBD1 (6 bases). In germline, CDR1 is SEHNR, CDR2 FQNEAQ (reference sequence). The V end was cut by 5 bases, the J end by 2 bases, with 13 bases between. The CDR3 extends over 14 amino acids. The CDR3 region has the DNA TGTGCCAGCAGCGAGGGGGTGCTAACCTACGAGCAGTACTTC. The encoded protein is CASSEGVLTYEQYF.

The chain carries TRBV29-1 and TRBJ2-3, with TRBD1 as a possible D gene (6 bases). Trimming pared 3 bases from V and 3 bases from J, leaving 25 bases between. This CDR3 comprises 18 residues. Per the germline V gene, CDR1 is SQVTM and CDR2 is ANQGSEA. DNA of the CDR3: TGCAGCGTTGATGGTGCCAGGGGACGCTCCATAGGGACAGATACGCAGTATTTT. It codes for CSVDGARGRSIGTDTQYF.

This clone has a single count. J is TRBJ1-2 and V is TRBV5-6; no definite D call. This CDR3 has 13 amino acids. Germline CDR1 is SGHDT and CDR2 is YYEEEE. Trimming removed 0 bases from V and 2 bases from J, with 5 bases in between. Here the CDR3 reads CASSLDTNYGYTF. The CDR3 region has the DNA TGTGCCAGCAGCTTGGATACAAACTATGGCTACACCTTC.

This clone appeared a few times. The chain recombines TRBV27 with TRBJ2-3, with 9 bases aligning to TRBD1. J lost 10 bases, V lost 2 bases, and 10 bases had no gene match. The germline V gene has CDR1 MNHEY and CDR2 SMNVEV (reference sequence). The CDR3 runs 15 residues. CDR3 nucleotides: TGTGCCAGCAGTTTACCATCCGGGACAGGGTTAGCGCAGTATTTT. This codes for CASSLPSGTGLAQYF.

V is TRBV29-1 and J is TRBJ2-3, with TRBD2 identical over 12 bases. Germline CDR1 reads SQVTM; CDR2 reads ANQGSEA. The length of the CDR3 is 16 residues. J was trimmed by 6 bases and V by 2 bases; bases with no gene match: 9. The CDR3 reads CSVEPTSGGNIDTQYF. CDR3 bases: TGCAGCGTTGAACCAACTAGCGGGGGGAATATTGATACGCAGTATTTT.

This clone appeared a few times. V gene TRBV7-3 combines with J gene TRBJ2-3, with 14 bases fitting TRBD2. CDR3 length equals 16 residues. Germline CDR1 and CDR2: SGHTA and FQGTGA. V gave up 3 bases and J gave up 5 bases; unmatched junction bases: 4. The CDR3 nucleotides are TGTGCCAGCAGCTTGACGGGACTAGCGGGGGAAGATACGCAGTATTTT. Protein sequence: CASSLTGLAGEDTQYF.

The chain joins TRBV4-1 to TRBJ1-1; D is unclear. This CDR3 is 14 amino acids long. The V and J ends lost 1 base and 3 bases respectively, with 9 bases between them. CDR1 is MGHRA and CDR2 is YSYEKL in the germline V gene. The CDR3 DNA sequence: TGCGCCAGCAGCCAAGTGCCAGACGACACTGAAGCTTTCTTT. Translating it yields CASSQVPDDTEAFF.

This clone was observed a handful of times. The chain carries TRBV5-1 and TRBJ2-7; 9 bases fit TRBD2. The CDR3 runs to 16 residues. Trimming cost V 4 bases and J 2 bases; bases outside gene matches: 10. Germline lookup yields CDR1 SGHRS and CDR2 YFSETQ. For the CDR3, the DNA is TGCGCCAGCAGCCCTATGGGACTAGCAGTACCCTACGAGCAGTACTTC. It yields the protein CASSPMGLAVPYEQYF.

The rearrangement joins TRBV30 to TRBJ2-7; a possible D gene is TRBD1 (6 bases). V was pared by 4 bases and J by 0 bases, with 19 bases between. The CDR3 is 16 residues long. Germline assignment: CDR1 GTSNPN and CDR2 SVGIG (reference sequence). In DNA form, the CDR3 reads TGTGCCTGGAACGATGACCCCGGGACACTCTCCTACGAGCAGTACTTC. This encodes CAWNDDPGTLSYEQYF.

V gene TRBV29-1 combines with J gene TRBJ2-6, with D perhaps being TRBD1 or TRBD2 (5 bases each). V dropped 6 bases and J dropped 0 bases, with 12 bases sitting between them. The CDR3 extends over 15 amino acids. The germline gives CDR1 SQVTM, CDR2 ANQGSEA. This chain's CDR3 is CSVLGGDSGANVLTF. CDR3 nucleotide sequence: TGCAGCGTCCTTGGGGGAGACTCTGGGGCCAACGTCCTGACTTTC.

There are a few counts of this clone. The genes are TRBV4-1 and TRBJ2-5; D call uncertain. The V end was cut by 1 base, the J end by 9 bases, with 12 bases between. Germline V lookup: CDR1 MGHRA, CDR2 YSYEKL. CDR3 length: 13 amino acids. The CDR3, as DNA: TGCGCCAGCAGCCAAGGAGCAGCGCCCCCCCAGTACTTC. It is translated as CASSQGAAPPQYF.

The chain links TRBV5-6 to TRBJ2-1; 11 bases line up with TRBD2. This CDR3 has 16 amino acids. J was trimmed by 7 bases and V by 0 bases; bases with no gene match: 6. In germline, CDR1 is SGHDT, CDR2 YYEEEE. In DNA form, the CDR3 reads TGTGCCAGCAGCTTGGACCGACTAGCGGGGTTAAATGAGCAGTTCTTC. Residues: CASSLDRLAGLNEQFF.

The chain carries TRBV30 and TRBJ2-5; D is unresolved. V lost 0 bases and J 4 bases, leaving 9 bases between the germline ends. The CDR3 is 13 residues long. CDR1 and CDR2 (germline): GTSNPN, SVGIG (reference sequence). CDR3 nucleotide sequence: TGTGCCTGGAGTGTAAATTCAGGAGAGACCCAGTACTTC. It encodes CAWSVNSGETQYF.

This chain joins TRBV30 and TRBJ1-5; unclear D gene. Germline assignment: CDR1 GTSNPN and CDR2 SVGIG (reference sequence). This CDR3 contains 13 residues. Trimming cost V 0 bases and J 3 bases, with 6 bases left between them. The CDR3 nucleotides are TGTGCCTGGAGTGTACTGAACAATCAGCCCCAGCATTTT. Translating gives CAWSVLNNQPQHF.

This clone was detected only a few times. The CDR3 DNA is TGTGCCAGCAGTTACAACCGGGAGTACAATCAGCCCCAGCATTTT. This codes for CASSYNREYNQPQHF. The chain couples TRBV28 to TRBJ1-5; D remains ambiguous. CDR3 size: 15 residues. V was cut by 4 bases and J by 3 bases, with 13 bases left in between. Per the germline V gene, CDR1 is MDHEN and CDR2 is SYDVKM.

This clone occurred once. CDR3 residues: CASSQSVGSYNEQFF. In DNA form, the CDR3 reads TGTGCCAGCAGCCAGAGCGTAGGCTCCTACAATGAGCAGTTCTTC. The chain is built from TRBV7-8 and TRBJ2-1; D ambiguous. CDR3 length: 15 residues. Germline CDR1 and CDR2: SGHVS and FQNEAQ. Between the trimmed V and J ends, which lost 5 bases and 0 bases, there was a span of 11 bases. Looking up the rest from reference TRBV7-8 and TRBJ2-1 gives the full variable domain: GAGVSQSPRYKVAKRGQDVALRCDPISGHVSLFWYQQALGQGPEFLTYFQNEAQLDKSGLPSDRFFAERPEGSVSTLKIQRTQQEDSAVYLCASSQSVGSYNEQFFGPGTRLTVL.

CDR3 residues: CASSQGTGTGNTIYF. The CDR3 DNA is TGCGCCAGCAGCCAAGGCACAGGGACTGGAAACACCATATATTTT. The chain employs TRBV4-3 and TRBJ1-3, with D possibly TRBD1 on 6 matching bases. This CDR3 contains 15 residues. Trimming took 1 base from V and 2 from J, leaving 9 bases between them. Germline values: CDR1 LGHNA, CDR2 YSLEER.